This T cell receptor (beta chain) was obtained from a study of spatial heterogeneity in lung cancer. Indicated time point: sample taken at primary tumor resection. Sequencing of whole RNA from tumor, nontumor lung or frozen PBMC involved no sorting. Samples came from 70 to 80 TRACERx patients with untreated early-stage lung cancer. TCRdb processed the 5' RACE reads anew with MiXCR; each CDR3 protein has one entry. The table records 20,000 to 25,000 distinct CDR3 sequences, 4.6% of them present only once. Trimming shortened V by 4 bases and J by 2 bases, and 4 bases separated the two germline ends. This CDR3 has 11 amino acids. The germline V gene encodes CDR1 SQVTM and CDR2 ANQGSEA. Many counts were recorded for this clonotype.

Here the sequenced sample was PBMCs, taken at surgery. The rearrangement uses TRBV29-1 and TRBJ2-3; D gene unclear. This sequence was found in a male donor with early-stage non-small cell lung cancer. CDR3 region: CSVALTDTQYF. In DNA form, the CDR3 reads TGCAGCGTTGCCCTCACAGATACGCAGTATTTT.